One sample yielded the 26 T cell receptor beta chains listed below, sequenced in a study of T-cell memory formation after mild COVID-19. TCRdb reprocessed the 5' RACE reads with MiXCR, giving one entry per CDR3 protein. Of roughly 450,000 distinct CDR3 sequences in the sample, around a sixth were seen once. What was sequenced was PBMCs or a T cell subset sorted from them (not recorded which). The receptor set was obtained from an adult woman who had mild COVID-19 (a few samples of this study predate the infection). Cell type and time point are not known.

In its sample, this clonotype was seen a few times. The CDR3 is CASSSLAPRLLGEQYF. As DNA, the CDR3 is TGTGCCAGCAGTTCACTCGCCCCAAGGCTCTTGGGGGAGCAGTACTTC. This sequence joins TRBV6-5 and TRBJ2-7, with D hard to call. This CDR3 is 16 amino acids long. Germline V gives CDR1 MNHEY, CDR2 SVGAGI. V was cut by 4 bases and J by 7 bases, with 23 bases left in between.

In its sample, this clonotype was seen a few times. The chain carries TRBV7-9 and TRBJ2-4, with D possibly TRBD2 on 6 matching bases. V dropped 5 bases and J dropped 1 base, with 18 bases sitting between them. Per germline, CDR1 SEHNR and CDR2 FQNEAQ (reference sequence). The CDR3 contains 17 residues. The CDR3 DNA reads as TGTGCCAGCAGCCTCCGAGGGGCGGGGCCCGCCAAAAACATTCAGTACTTC. Protein product: CASSLRGAGPAKNIQYF. Combining the CDR3 with reference TRBV7-9 and TRBJ2-4 gives the whole variable domain DTGVSQNPRHKITKRGQNVTFRCDPISEHNRLYWYRQTLGQGPEFLTYFQNEAQLEKSRLLSDRFSAERPKGSFSTLEIQRTEQGDSAMYLCASSLRGAGPAKNIQYFGAGTRLSVL.

The chain carries TRBV11-2 and TRBJ2-7; 7 nucleotides match TRBD2. Germline loops: CDR1 SGHAT, CDR2 FQNNGV. J gave up 7 bases and V 4 bases, and 10 bases lay outside the gene matches. The length of the CDR3 is 14 residues. CDR3 amino acids: CASSSWIAGEEQYF. For the CDR3, the DNA is TGTGCCAGCAGCTCCTGGATAGCGGGTGAGGAGCAGTACTTC.

This clonotype was observed a handful of times. This chain links TRBV15 with TRBJ1-1; D remains unclear. V lost 3 bases, J lost 6 bases, and 17 bases lay in between. The CDR3 runs 15 residues. Germline V gene data show CDR1 as LNHNV and CDR2 as YYDKDF (reference sequence). The CDR3 loop reads CATSSPYWEEAEAFF. CDR3 nucleotide sequence: TGTGCCACCAGCAGCCCCTACTGGGAGGAAGCTGAAGCTTTCTTT.

Ten or more counts support this clonotype. This chain joins TRBV30 and TRBJ1-5; D is ambiguous. Trimming removed 0 bases at V and 1 base at J, with 4 bases between. Germline V gives CDR1 GTSNPN, CDR2 SVGIG (reference sequence). The CDR3 is 13 amino acids. The CDR3 sequence is CAWSVRSNQPQHF. The CDR3 DNA follows: TGTGCCTGGAGTGTACGGAGCAATCAGCCCCAGCATTTT.

This clonotype has a handful of counts. This chain links TRBV29-1 with TRBJ2-3; D remains ambiguous. This CDR3 is built from 12 residues. Trimming removed 5 bases from V and 4 bases from J, with 10 bases in between. The germline V gene has CDR1 SQVTM and CDR2 ANQGSEA. Written as DNA, the CDR3 is TGCAGCGTTTTGGGGTGGGCAGATACGCAGTATTTT. This sequence encodes CSVLGWADTQYF.

As DNA, the CDR3 is TGTGCCAGCAAGACCGGGGGTGGCAATCAGCCCCAGCATTTT. It encodes CASKTGGGNQPQHF. The chain carries TRBV12-3 or TRBV12-4 and TRBJ1-5; tentative D call: TRBD1 (5 bases). The ends were cut back, 7 bases at V and 2 bases at J, with 12 bases in the middle. There are 14 residues in the CDR3.

This clonotype has more than one count but fewer than ten. This sequence joins TRBV11-2 and TRBJ1-1, with D unclear. The CDR3 consists of 12 residues. CDR1 is SGHAT, CDR2 FQNNGV, per germline. Trimming shortened V by 6 bases and J by 0 bases, and 5 bases separated the two germline ends. The CDR3 reads CASRWMNTEAFF. The CDR3 nucleotides are TGTGCCAGCAGATGGATGAACACTGAAGCTTTCTTT.

The chain is built from TRBV24-1 and TRBJ2-2; 9 bases are a match to TRBD2. J lost 3 bases, V lost 11 bases, and 18 bases had no gene match. CDR3 length: 18 residues. In germline, CDR1 is KGHDR, CDR2 SFDVKD. The CDR3 protein is CAIRPRLAGVGDTGELFF. The CDR3 coding sequence is TGTGCCATCCGACCCAGATTAGCGGGAGTGGGCGACACCGGGGAGCTGTTTTTT.

This clonotype was observed a few times. The J gene is TRBJ2-3, the V gene TRBV12-3 or TRBV12-4; possible D gene TRBD2, 5 bases. The CDR3 has 15 residues. With 4 bases removed from V and 3 bases from J, the gap between germline ends came to 14 bases. Written as DNA, the CDR3 is TGTGCCAGCAGTTCGGAAGGCTGGAGGACAGATACGCAGTATTTT. Amino acids: CASSSEGWRTDTQYF.

V is TRBV5-1 and J is TRBJ1-3; a weak D match, TRBD1 (6 bases). The CDR3 loop spans 16 amino acids. Between the trimmed V and J ends, which lost 4 bases and 0 bases, there was a span of 14 bases. Germline assignment: CDR1 SGHRS and CDR2 YFSETQ. As DNA, the CDR3 is TGCGCCAGCAGCCCATCAGACAGGAGCTCTGGAAACACCATATATTTT. Its translation: CASSPSDRSSGNTIYF. Looking up the rest from reference TRBV5-1 and TRBJ1-3 gives the full variable domain: KAGVTQTPRYLIKTRGQQVTLSCSPISGHRSVSWYQQTPGQGLQFLFEYFSETQRNKGNFPGRFSGRQFSNSRSEMNVSTLELGDSALYLCASSPSDRSSGNTIYFGEGSWLTVV.

V and J are TRBV5-6 and TRBJ2-2; D remains ambiguous. Trimming left V 5 bases short and J 3 bases short, with 8 bases between. From germline, CDR1 is SGHDT and CDR2 YYEEEE. This CDR3 is 13 amino acids long. The CDR3 spells CASRPDDTGELFF. In DNA form, the CDR3 reads TGTGCCAGCAGACCAGACGACACCGGGGAGCTGTTTTTT.

The sample holds a few counts of this clonotype. This chain connects TRBV5-1 to TRBJ2-1, with 8 bases fitting TRBD2. Germline lookup yields CDR1 SGHRS and CDR2 YFSETQ. Unmatched junction bases numbered 13, after V lost 4 bases and J lost 7 bases. This CDR3 has 16 amino acids. The CDR3 loop reads CASSQGLASFGNEQFF. The DNA for the CDR3 is TGCGCCAGCAGCCAAGGACTAGCTTCCTTTGGGAATGAGCAGTTCTTC.

The sample holds a few counts of this clonotype. The V gene is TRBV7-2, the J gene TRBJ1-1, with no clear D. The germline gives CDR1 SGHTA, CDR2 FQGNSA. V lost 1 base and J 5 bases, leaving 14 bases between the germline ends. This CDR3 is built from 15 residues. Here the CDR3 DNA reads TGTGCCAGCAGCTTAGGGCGGCTCACTGGGACTGAAGCTTTCTTT. Amino acids: CASSLGRLTGTEAFF.

This clonotype showed up just a few times. The chain links TRBV4-1 to TRBJ1-2; the D is unclear. There are 15 residues in the CDR3. Germline V gives CDR1 MGHRA, CDR2 YSYEKL. V was shortened by 0 bases and J by 7 bases, with 15 bases between the two germline ends. DNA for the CDR3: TGCGCCAGCAGCCAAGACGGCCCGGCGGCGGGTGGCTACACCTTC. It translates to CASSQDGPAAGGYTF.

This clonotype was counted only a few times. The V call is TRBV4-3, the J call TRBJ1-2, with a possible D match to TRBD1 (5 bases). V lost 1 base, J lost 6 bases, and 15 bases lay in between. This CDR3 has 15 residues. The germline V gene has CDR1 LGHNA and CDR2 YSLEER. CDR3 in DNA: TGCGCCAGCAGCCAAGCATGGAGGGGCTCCCATGGCTACACCTTC. Translating gives CASSQAWRGSHGYTF.

The sample holds a few counts of this clonotype. The CDR3 spells CASTFYPGQGQFF. In nucleotides, the CDR3 is TGTGCCAGCACATTTTATCCGGGACAGGGCCAGTTCTTC. V gene TRBV6-2 or TRBV6-3 combines with J gene TRBJ2-1, with 9 nucleotides matching TRBD1. Looked up from germline, CDR1 is MNHEY and CDR2 is SVGEGT. V lost 7 bases to trimming and J lost 13 bases; unmatched junction nucleotides: 11. The CDR3 is made up of 13 amino acids.

This clonotype has more than one count but fewer than ten. The rearrangement links TRBV9 to TRBJ2-2; D not certain. V gave up 2 bases and J gave up 6 bases, with 20 bases separating them. The germline gives CDR1 SGDLS, CDR2 YYNGEE. The CDR3 length is 17 residues. The CDR3 nucleotides read TGTGCCAGCAGCGTGAGCCAGTATGGGGAAACCCCCGGGGAGCTGTTTTTT. Amino acid sequence: CASSVSQYGETPGELFF.

The chain recombines TRBV20-1 with TRBJ2-1; no definite D call. Germline V gene sequence: CDR1 DFQATT, CDR2 SNEGSKA (reference sequence). The CDR3 consists of 11 residues. V lost 3 bases and J lost 3, with 3 bases in between. The CDR3 DNA is TGCAGTGCTAGTCACTACAATGAGCAGTTCTTC. This codes for CSASHYNEQFF.

The table lists this clonotype with many counts. The V and J genes are TRBV5-1 and TRBJ1-1; TRBD1 is a possible D gene (6 bases). Trimming shortened V by 4 bases and J by 1 base, and 11 bases separated the two germline ends. The germline V gene has CDR1 SGHRS and CDR2 YFSETQ. This CDR3 is 14 amino acids long. In DNA form, the CDR3 reads TGCGCCAGCAGCCTCGGACAGCCGAACACTGAAGCTTTCTTT. It translates to CASSLGQPNTEAFF.

This clonotype was recorded many times. The chain employs TRBV4-1 and TRBJ2-3; weak D call: TRBD1 (5 bases). Germline V lookup: CDR1 MGHRA, CDR2 YSYEKL. The CDR3 consists of 13 residues. The V and J ends lost 3 bases and 4 bases respectively, with 8 bases between them. The CDR3 DNA sequence: TGCGCCAGCAGCCAGCAGGGCCCAGATACGCAGTATTTT. It translates to CASSQQGPDTQYF.

The table lists this clonotype with a few counts. V gene TRBV9 combines with J gene TRBJ1-2; 8 bases are shared with TRBD1. J lost 3 bases, V lost 2 bases, and 6 bases had no gene match. Germline-derived CDR1 and CDR2 are SGDLS and YYNGEE. The CDR3 loop spans 15 amino acids. CDR3 sequence: CASSVMTGADYGYTF. The CDR3 nucleotides are TGTGCCAGCAGCGTGATGACAGGGGCTGACTATGGCTACACCTTC.

CDR3 amino acids: CASSLALEGGSSYNEQFF. The CDR3 coding sequence is TGTGCCAGCAGCTTAGCCTTAGAGGGAGGATCGTCCTACAATGAGCAGTTCTTC. This chain joins TRBV7-8 and TRBJ2-1, with D possibly matching TRBD2 (6 bases). V shed 0 bases and J shed 1 base, with 16 bases lying between them. This CDR3 spans 18 amino acids. The germline V gene encodes CDR1 SGHVS and CDR2 FQNEAQ.

CDR3 residues: CASSMTSGRLYEQYF. In nucleotides, the CDR3 is TGTGCCAGCAGCATGACTAGCGGGCGCCTTTACGAGCAGTACTTC. V is TRBV7-9 and J is TRBJ2-7; 10 nucleotides line up with TRBD2. The CDR3 is 15 amino acids. The V gene's germline CDR1 is SEHNR and CDR2 FQNEAQ (reference sequence). The trim removed 5 bases at V and 4 bases at J, leaving 8 bases unmatched.

This clonotype was observed a few times. J is TRBJ1-2 and V is TRBV11-2, with D hard to call. The germline V and J ends were trimmed by 1 base and 8 bases, with 11 bases remaining between them. CDR1 and CDR2 from the germline V gene are SGHAT and FQNNGV. CDR3 length: 13 amino acids. The CDR3, as DNA: TGTGCCAGCAGCTTAGGCAGTCGGAGCGGCTACACCTTC. It specifies CASSLGSRSGYTF.

The chain couples TRBV7-9 to TRBJ1-1; D not resolved. The CDR3 has 12 residues. Germline V lookup: CDR1 SEHNR, CDR2 FQNEAQ (reference sequence). The V and J ends lost 8 bases and 5 bases respectively, with 12 bases between them. CDR3 residues: CASEDIGTEAFF. CDR3 sequence (DNA): TGTGCCAGCGAAGACATAGGGACTGAAGCTTTCTTT.